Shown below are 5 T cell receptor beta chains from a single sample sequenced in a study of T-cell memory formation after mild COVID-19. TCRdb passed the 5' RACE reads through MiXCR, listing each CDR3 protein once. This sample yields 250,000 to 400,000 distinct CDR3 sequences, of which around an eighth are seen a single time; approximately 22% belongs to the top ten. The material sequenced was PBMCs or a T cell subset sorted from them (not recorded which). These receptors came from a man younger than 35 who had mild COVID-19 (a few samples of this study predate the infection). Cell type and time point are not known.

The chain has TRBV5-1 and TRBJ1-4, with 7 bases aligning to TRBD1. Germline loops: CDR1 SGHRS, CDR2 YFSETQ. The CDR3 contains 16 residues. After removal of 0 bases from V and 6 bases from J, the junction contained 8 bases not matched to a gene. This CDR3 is CASSLVGQRSDEKLFF. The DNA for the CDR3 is TGCGCCAGCAGCTTGGTGGGACAGCGATCAGATGAAAAACTGTTTTTT.

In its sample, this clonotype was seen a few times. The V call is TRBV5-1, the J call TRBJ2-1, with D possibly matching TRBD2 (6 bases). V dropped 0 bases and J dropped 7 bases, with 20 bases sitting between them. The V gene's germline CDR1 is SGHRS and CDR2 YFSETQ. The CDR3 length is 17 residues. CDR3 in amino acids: CASSLAGGGIGRNEQFF. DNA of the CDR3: TGCGCCAGCAGCTTGGCCGGTGGCGGGATTGGCCGAAATGAGCAGTTCTTC. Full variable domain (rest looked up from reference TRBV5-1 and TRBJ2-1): KAGVTQTPRYLIKTRGQQVTLSCSPISGHRSVSWYQQTPGQGLQFLFEYFSETQRNKGNFPGRFSGRQFSNSRSEMNVSTLELGDSALYLCASSLAGGGIGRNEQFFGPGTRLTVL.

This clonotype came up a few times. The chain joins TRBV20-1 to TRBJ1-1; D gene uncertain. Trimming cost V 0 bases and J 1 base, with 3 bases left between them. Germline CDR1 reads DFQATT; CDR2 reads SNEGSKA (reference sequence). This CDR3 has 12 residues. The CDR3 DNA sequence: TGCAGTGCTAGAGATCCGAACACTGAAGCTTTCTTT. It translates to CSARDPNTEAFF.

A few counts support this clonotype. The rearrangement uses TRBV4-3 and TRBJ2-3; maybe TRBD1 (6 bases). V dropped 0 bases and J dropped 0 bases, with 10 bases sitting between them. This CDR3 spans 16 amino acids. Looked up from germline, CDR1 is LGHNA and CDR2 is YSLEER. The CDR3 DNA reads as TGCGCCAGCAGCCAAGACCACAGGGTTAGCACAGATACGCAGTATTTT. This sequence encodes CASSQDHRVSTDTQYF.

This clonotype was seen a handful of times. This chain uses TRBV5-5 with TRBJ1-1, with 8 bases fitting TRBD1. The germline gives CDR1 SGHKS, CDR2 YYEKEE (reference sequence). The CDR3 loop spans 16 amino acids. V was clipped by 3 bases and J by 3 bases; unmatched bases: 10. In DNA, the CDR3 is TGTGCCAGCAGCTCGGACAGGGATAGGTCCCACACTGAAGCTTTCTTT. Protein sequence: CASSSDRDRSHTEAFF.